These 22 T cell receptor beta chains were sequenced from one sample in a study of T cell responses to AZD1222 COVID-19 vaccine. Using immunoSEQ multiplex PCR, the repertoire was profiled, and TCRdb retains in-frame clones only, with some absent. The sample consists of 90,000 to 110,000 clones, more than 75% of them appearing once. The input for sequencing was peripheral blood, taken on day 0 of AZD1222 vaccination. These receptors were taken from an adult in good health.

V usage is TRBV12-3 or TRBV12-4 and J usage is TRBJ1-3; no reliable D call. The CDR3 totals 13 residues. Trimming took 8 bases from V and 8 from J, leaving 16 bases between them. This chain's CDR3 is CASSHDRRDTIYF. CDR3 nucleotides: TGTGCCAGCTCCCATGACCGAAGGGACACCATATATTTT.

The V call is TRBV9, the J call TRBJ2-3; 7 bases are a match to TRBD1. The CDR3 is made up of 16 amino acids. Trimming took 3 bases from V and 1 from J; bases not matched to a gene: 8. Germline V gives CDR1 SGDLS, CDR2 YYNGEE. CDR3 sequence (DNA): TGTGCCAGCAGCGCCCTGACAGGGAGAGGCACAGATACGCAGTATTTT. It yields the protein CASSALTGRGTDTQYF.

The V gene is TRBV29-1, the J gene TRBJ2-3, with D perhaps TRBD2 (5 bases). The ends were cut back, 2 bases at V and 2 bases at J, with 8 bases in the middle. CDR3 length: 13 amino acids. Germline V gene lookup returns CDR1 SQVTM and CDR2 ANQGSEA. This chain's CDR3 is CSVEQRFTDTQYF. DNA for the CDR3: TGCAGCGTTGAACAGCGGTTCACAGATACGCAGTATTTT.

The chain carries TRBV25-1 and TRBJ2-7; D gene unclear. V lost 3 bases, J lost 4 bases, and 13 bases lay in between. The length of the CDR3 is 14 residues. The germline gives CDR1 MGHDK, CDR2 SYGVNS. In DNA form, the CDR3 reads TGTGCCAGCAGTGATGGTGGGGAATTGTACGAGCAGTACTTC. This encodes CASSDGGELYEQYF.

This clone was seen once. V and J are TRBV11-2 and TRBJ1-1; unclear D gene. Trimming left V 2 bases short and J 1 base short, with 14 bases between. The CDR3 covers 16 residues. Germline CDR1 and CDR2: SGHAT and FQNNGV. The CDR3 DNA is TGTGCCAGCAGCTTACTATCGGGCAGATCGAACACTGAAGCTTTCTTT. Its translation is CASSLLSGRSNTEAFF.

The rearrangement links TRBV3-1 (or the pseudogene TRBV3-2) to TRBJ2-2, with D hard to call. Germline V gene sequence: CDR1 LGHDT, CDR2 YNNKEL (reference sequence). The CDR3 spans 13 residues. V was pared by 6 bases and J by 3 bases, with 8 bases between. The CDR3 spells CASRRPYTGELFF. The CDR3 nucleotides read TGTGCCAGCAGACGACCCTACACCGGGGAGCTGTTTTTT.

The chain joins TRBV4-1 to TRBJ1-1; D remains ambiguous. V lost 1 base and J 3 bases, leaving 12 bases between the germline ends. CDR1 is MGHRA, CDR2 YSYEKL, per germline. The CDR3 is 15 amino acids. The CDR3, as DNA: TGCGCCAGCAGCCAAGTCGGGATTTCGGACACTGAAGCTTTCTTT. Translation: CASSQVGISDTEAFF.

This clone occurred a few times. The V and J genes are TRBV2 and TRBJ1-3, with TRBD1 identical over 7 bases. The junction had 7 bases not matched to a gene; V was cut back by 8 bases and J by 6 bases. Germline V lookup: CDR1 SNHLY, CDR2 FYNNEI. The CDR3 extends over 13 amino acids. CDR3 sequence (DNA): TGTGCCAGCGCGAATACAGGGGTAAACACCATATATTTT. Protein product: CASANTGVNTIYF.

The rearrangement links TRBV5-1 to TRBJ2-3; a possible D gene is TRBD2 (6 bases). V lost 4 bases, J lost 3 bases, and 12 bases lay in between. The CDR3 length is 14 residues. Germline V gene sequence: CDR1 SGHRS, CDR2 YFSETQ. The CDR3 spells CASSGGVPTDTQYF. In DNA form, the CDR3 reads TGCGCCAGCAGCGGCGGGGTTCCGACAGATACGCAGTATTTT. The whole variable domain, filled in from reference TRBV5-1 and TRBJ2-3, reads KAGVTQTPRYLIKTRGQQVTLSCSPISGHRSVSWYQQTPGQGLQFLFEYFSETQRNKGNFPGRFSGRQFSNSRSEMNVSTLELGDSALYLCASSGGVPTDTQYFGPGTRLTVL.

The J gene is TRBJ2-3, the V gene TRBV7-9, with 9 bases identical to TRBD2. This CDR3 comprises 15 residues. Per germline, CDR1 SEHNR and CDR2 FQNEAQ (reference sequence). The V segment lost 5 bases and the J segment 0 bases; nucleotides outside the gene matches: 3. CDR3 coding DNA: TGTGCCAGCAGCCTGACTAGCGGTAGCACAGATACGCAGTATTTT. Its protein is CASSLTSGSTDTQYF.

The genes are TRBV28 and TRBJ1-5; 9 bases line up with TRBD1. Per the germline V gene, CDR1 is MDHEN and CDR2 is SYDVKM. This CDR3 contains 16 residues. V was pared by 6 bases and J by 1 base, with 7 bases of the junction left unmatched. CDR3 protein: CASRSYRGLSNQPQHF. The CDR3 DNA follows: TGTGCCAGCAGGTCCTACAGGGGGCTGAGCAATCAGCCCCAGCATTTT.

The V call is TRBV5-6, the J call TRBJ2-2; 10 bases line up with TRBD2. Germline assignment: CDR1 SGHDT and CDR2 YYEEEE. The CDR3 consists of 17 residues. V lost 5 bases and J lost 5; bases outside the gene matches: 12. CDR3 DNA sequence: TGTGCCAGCAGTCGCGGAACGGGACTAGCGCGTACCGGGGAGCTGTTTTTT. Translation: CASSRGTGLARTGELFF.

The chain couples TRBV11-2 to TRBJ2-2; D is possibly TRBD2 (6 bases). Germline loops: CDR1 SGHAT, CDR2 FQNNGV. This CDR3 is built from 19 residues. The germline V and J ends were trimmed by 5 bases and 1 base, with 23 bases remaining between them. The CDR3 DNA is TGTGCCAGCAGCCATAAAGTCGACAGTGGGGGAGGGAACACCGGGGAGCTGTTTTTT. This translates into CASSHKVDSGGGNTGELFF.

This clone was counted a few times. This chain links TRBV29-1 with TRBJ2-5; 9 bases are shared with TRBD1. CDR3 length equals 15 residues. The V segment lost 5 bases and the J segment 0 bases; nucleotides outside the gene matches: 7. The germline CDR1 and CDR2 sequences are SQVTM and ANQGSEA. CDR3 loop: CSVQTGTGYQETQYF. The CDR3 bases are TGCAGCGTTCAAACCGGGACAGGGTACCAAGAGACCCAGTACTTC.

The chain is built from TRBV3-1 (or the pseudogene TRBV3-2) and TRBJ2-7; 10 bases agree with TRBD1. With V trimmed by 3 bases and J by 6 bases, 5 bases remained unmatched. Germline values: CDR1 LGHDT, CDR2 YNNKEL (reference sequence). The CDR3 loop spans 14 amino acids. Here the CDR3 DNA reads TGTGCCAGCAGCCATGATGACAGGGGGCTCGAGCAGTACTTC. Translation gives CASSHDDRGLEQYF.

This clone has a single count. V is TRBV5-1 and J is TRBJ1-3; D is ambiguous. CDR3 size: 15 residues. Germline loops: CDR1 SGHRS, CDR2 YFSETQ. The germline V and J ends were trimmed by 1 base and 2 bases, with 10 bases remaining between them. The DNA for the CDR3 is TGCGCCAGCAGCTTGTTAGGGAAGGCTGGAAACACCATATATTTT. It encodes CASSLLGKAGNTIYF.

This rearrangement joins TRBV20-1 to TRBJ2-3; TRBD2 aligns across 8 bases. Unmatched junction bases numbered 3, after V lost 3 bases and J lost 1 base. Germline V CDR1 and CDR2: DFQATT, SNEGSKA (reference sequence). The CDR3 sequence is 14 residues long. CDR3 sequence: CSASVSGGTDTQYF. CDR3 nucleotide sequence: TGCAGTGCTAGTGTTAGCGGGGGCACAGATACGCAGTATTTT.

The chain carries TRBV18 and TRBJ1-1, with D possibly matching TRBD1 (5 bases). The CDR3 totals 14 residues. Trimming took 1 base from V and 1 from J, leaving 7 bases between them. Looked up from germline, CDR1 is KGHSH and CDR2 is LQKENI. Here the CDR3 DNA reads TGTGCCAGCTCACCACAGGGGCCGAACACTGAAGCTTTCTTT. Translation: CASSPQGPNTEAFF.

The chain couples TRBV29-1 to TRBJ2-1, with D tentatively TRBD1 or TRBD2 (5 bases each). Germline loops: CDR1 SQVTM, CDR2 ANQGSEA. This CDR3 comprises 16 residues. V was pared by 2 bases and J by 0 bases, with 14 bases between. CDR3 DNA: TGCAGCGTTGAACGGGGACGACGGAGCTCCTACAATGAGCAGTTCTTC. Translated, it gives CSVERGRRSSYNEQFF.

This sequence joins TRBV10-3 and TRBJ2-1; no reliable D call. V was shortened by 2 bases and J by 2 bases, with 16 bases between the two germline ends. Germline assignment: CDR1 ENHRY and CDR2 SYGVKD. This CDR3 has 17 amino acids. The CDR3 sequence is CAISEPTAPGAYNEQFF. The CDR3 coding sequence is TGTGCCATCAGTGAGCCGACGGCTCCCGGCGCCTACAATGAGCAGTTCTTC.

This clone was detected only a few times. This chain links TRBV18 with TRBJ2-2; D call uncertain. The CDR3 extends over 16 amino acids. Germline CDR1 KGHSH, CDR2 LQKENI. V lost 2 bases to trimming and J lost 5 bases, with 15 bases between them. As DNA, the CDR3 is TGTGCCAGCTCACCATCGGCCGTTTTTGTAACCGGGGAGCTGTTTTTT. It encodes CASSPSAVFVTGELFF.

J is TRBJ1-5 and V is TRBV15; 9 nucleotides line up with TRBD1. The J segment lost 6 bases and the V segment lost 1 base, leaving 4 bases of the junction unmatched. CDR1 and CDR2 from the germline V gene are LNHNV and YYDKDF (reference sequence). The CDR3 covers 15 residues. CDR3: CATSRVGTGLQPQHF. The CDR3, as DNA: TGTGCCACCAGCAGAGTGGGGACAGGGCTTCAGCCCCAGCATTTT.